This T cell receptor (beta chain) is drawn from a study of T cell changes during pregnancy in multiple sclerosis. Measured with immunoSEQ multiplex PCR; TCRdb has only the in-frame clones, and not every one. Counted here are about 28,000 clones, around 90% occurring once; the ten biggest clones make up around 0.58%. This CDR3 is built from 14 residues. Germline V CDR1 and CDR2: MDHEN, SYDVKM. V trimming: 6 bases; J trimming: 3 bases; junction bases outside the gene matches: 4. The specimen was CD4+ T cells from peripheral blood mononuclear cells, collected in the first trimester of pregnancy. This receptor was taken from a female donor in good health, enrolled as a control in a pregnancy study. This chain links TRBV28 with TRBJ1-4, with TRBD1 identical over 7 bases. CDR3 sequence reads: CASSGQAANEKLFF. The CDR3 DNA is TGTGCCAGCAGCGGACAGGCAGCTAATGAAAAACTGTTTTTT.